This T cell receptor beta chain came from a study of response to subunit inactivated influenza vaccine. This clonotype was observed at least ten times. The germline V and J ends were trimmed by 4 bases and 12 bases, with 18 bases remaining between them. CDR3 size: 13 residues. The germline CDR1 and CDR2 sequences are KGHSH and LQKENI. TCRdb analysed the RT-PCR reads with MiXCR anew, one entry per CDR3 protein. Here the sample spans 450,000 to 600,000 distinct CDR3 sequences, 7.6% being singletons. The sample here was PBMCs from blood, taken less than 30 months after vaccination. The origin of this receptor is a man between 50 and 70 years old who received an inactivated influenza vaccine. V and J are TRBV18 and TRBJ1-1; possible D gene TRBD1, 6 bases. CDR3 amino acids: CASSRRPDSLSFF. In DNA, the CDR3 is TGTGCCAGCTCACGGAGACCGGACAGCCTTTCTTTCTTT.